This is a list of T cell receptor beta chains from one sample in a study of beta chain features in type 1 diabetes. Using immunoSEQ multiplex PCR, the repertoire was profiled, and TCRdb retains in-frame clones only, with some absent. Here the sample spans 680,000 or so clones, about a sixth being singletons. Sequenced material: naive CD4+ T cells from blood. These receptors came from a man younger than 30 in good health. Both conserved end residues are part of each CDR3. The D gene is left open where the match is weak. Some rows mark clone size as missing; the rest say once, few, many or name a class of expanded clone.

J | V | length | size | D | DNA | CDR3
TRBJ2-5 | TRBV7-9 | 15 | NA | TRBD2 | TGTGCCAGCAACCCGGGACTAGCGGGAGGAGAGACCCAGTACTTC | CASNPGLAGGETQYF
TRBJ1-1 | TRBV7-3 | 15 | few | NA | TGTGCCAGCAGCTTAACGTCAACTCCCCCCTCGGAAGCTTTCTTT | CASSLTSTPPSEAFF
TRBJ1-5 | TRBV28 | 20 | few | NA | TGTGCCAGCAGTTTGAGGACCACGACCCGGCAGGACATCGGCAATCAGCCCCAGCATTTT | CASSLRTTTRQDIGNQPQHF
TRBJ2-4 | TRBV28 | 15 | few | TRBD2 | TGTGCCAGCTTTAGCGGGGGGGTGGCCAAAAACATTCAGTACTTC | CASFSGGVAKNIQYF
TRBJ1-3 | TRBV9 | 17 | NA | NA | TGTGCCAGCAGCGAAACCGCCAGGGTTCTCTCTGGAAACACCATATATTTT | CASSETARVLSGNTIYF
TRBJ2-3 | TRBV15 | 17 | NA | TRBD1 | TGTGCCACCAGCAGAGATTTAACAGGGGTATCCACAGATACGCAGTATTTT | CATSRDLTGVSTDTQYF
TRBJ2-1 | TRBV7-3 | 14 | few | TRBD2 | TGTGCCAGCAGCTTAGGACTAGCGCTTAATGAGCAGTTCTTC | CASSLGLALNEQFF
TRBJ1-5 | TRBV29-1 | 14 | few | TRBD1 | TGCAGCGTTTTGGAGGGACAGGGGCGTCAGCCCCAGCATTTT | CSVLEGQGRQPQHF
TRBJ1-1 | TRBV6-1 | 13 | NA | NA | TGTGCCAGCAGTGAATGGGACTTCACTGAAGCTTTCTTT | CASSEWDFTEAFF
TRBJ2-5 | TRBV5-6 | 17 | few | TRBD2 | TGTGCCAGCAGCTTGTGGACTAGCGGGAGCAGTTGGGAGACCCAGTACTTC | CASSLWTSGSSWETQYF
TRBJ2-7 | TRBV7-9 | 15 | few | NA | TGTGCCAGCAGCGTCCGGGACATAGGAGCCTACGAGCAGTACTTC | CASSVRDIGAYEQYF
TRBJ2-2 | TRBV4-1 | 15 | NA | NA | TGCGCCAGCAGCCCTAGTGGGCGTTACACCGGGGAGCTGTTTTTT | CASSPSGRYTGELFF
TRBJ1-4 | TRBV5-4 | 15 | NA | NA | TGTGCCAGCAGCTTGGGTTCCAGGGAGGGCGAAAAACTGTTTTTT | CASSLGSREGEKLFF
TRBJ2-7 | TRBV9 | 13 | NA | NA | TGTGCCAGCAGCGTAGAAAGTGGGACCGAGCAGTACTTC | CASSVESGTEQYF
TRBJ2-2 | TRBV7-2 | 16 | NA | TRBD2 | TGTGCCAGCAGCTTAGCGCTAGCGGGAGCCGGCGGGGAGCTGTTTTTT | CASSLALAGAGGELFF
TRBJ2-1 | TRBV7-6 | 11 | NA | NA | TGTGCCAGCAGAGGCTTCAATGAGCAGTTCTTC | CASRGFNEQFF
TRBJ1-4 | TRBV4-1 | 18 | NA | NA | TGCGCCAGCAGCCAAGATCGAGACCCCCGGCGGACTAATGAAAAACTGTTTTTT | CASSQDRDPRRTNEKLFF